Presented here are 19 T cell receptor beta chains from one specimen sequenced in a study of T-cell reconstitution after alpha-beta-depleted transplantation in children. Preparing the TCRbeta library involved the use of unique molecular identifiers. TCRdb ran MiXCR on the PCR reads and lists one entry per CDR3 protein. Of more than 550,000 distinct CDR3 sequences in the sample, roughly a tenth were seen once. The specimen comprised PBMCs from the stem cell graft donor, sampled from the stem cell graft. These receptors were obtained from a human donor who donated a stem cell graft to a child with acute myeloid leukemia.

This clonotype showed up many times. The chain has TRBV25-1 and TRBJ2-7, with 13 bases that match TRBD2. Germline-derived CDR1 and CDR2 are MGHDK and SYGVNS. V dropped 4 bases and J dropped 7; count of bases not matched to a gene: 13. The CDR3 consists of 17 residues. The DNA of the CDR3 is TGTGCCAGCAGTGGGGGACTAGCGGGACGCTATCCGGGGGAGCAGTACTTC. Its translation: CASSGGLAGRYPGEQYF.

The CDR3 DNA sequence: TGTGCCAGCAGCAAGGGGTGGGAGACCCAGTACTTC. It specifies CASSKGWETQYF. The rearrangement joins TRBV7-2 to TRBJ2-5, with a weak D call TRBD1 (5 bases). The germline CDR1 and CDR2 sequences are SGHTA and FQGNSA. Trimming cost V 5 bases and J 5 bases, with 9 bases left between them. The CDR3 has 12 amino acids.

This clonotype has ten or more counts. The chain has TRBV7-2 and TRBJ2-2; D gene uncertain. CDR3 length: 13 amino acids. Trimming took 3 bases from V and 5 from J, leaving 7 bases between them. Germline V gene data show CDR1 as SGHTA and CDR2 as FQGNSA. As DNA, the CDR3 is TGTGCCAGCAGCTTCAAAGCGACCGGGGAGCTGTTTTTT. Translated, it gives CASSFKATGELFF.

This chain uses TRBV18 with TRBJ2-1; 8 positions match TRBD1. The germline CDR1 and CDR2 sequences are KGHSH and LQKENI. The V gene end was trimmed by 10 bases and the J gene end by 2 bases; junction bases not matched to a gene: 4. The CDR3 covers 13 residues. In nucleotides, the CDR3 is TGTGCCACCCGGACAGGGCCCTACAATGAGCAGTTCTTC. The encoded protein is CATRTGPYNEQFF.

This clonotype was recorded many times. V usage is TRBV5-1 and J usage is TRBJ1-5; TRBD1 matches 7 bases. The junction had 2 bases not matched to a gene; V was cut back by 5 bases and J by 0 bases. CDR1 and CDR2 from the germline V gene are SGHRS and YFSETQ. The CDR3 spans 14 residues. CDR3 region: CASSWDSSNQPQHF. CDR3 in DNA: TGCGCCAGCAGTTGGGACAGTAGCAATCAGCCCCAGCATTTT.

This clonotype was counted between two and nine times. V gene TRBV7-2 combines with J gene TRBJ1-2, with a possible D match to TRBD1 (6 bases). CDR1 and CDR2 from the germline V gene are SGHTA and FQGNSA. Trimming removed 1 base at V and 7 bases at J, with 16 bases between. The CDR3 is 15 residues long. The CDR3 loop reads CASSLEGGRRSGYTF. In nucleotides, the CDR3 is TGTGCCAGCAGCTTAGAGGGGGGCAGGAGGAGTGGCTACACCTTC.

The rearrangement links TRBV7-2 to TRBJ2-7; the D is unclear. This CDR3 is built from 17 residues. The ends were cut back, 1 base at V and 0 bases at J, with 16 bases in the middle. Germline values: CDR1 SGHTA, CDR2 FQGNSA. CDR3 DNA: TGTGCCAGCAGCTTAGGGGTGTCCCTGTTCAGCTCCTACGAGCAGTACTTC. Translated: CASSLGVSLFSSYEQYF.

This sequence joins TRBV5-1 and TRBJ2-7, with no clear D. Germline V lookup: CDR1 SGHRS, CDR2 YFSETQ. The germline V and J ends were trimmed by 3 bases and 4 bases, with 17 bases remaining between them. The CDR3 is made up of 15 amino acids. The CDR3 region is CASSYSGQAGYEQYF. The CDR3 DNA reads TGCGCCAGCAGCTACTCCGGCCAGGCTGGGTACGAGCAGTACTTC.

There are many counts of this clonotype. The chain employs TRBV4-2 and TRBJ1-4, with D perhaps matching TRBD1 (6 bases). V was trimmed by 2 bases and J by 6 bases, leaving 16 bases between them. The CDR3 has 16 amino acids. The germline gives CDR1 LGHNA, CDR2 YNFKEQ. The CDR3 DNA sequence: TGTGCCAGCAGCCAACCCCCGGGGGGCGCTGATGAAAAACTGTTTTTT. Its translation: CASSQPPGGADEKLFF.

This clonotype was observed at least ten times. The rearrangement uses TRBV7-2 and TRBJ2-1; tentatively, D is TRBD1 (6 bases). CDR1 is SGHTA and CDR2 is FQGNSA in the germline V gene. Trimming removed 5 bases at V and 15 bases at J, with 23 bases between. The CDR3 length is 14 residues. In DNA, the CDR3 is TGTGCCAGCAGCCCGGGACACGGCCCGAACAAGGGGTTCTTC. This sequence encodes CASSPGHGPNKGFF.

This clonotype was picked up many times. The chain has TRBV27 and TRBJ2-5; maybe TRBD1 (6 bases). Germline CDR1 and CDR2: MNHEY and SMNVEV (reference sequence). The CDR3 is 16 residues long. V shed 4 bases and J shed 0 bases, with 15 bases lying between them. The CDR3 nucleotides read TGTGCCAGCAGTTCCCTCCTGGGGGACAACCAAGAGACCCAGTACTTC. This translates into CASSSLLGDNQETQYF.

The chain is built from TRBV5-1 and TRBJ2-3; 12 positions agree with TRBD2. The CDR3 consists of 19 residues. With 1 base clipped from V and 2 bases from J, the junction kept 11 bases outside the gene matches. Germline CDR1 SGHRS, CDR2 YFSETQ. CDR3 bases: TGCGCCAGCAGCTTGATGACTAGCGGGAGTTCCCCTCCCACAGATACGCAGTATTTT. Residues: CASSLMTSGSSPPTDTQYF.

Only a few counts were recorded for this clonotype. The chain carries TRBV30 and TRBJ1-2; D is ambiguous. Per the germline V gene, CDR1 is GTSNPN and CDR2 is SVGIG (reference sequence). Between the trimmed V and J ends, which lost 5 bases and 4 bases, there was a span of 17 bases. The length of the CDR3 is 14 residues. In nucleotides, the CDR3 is TGTGCCTGGGGGAGCGGCCGGACGAGCTATGGCTACACCTTC. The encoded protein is CAWGSGRTSYGYTF.

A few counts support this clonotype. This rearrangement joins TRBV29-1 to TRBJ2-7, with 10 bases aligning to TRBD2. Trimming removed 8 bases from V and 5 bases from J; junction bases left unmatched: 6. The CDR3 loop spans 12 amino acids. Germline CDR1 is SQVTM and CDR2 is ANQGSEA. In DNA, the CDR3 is TGCAGCATCGGGCTAGCGGGAGACGAGCAGTACTTC. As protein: CSIGLAGDEQYF.

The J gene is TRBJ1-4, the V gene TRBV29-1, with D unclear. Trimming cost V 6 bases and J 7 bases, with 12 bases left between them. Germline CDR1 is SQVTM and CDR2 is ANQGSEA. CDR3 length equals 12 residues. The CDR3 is CSVGPGGEKLFF. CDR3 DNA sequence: TGCAGCGTGGGCCCAGGAGGTGAAAAACTGTTTTTT.

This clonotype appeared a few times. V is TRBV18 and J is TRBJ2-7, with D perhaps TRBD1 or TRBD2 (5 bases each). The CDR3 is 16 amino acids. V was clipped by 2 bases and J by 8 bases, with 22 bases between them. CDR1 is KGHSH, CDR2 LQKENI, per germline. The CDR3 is CASSPYPGTSSPQQYF. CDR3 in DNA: TGTGCCAGCTCACCATACCCCGGGACCTCTAGTCCACAGCAGTACTTC.

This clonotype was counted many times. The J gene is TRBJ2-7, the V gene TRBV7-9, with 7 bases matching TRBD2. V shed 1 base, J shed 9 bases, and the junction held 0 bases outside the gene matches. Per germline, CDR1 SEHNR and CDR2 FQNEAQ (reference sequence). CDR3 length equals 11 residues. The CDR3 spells CASSLGGGQYF. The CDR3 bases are TGTGCCAGCAGCTTAGGCGGGGGGCAGTACTTC. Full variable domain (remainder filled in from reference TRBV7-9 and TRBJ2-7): DTGVSQNPRHKITKRGQNVTFRCDPISEHNRLYWYRQTLGQGPEFLTYFQNEAQLEKSRLLSDRFSAERPKGSFSTLEIQRTEQGDSAMYLCASSLGGGQYFGPGTRLTVT.

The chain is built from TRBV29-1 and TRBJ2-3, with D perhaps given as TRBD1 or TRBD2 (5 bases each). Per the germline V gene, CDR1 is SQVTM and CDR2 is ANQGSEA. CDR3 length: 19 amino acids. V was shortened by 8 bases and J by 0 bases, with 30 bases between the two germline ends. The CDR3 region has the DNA TGCAGCCCAATAAAAAATACAGGCTACACACGGACTAGCACAGATACGCAGTATTTT. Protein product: CSPIKNTGYTRTSTDTQYF.

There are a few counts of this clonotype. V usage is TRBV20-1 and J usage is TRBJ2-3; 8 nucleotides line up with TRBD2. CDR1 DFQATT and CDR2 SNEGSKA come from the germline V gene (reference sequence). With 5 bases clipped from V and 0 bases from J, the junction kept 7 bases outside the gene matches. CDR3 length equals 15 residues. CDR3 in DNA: TGCAGTGCTGGGAAGCGGGAGACTAGCACAGATACGCAGTATTTT. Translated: CSAGKRETSTDTQYF.